The clone carrying this T cell receptor beta chain was counted ten times or more. The antigen is not known. These data are taken from a study of response to subunit inactivated influenza vaccine. Trimming cost V 2 bases and J 0 bases; bases outside gene matches: 0. This CDR3 contains 16 residues. Germline assignment: CDR1 SEHNR and CDR2 FQNEAQ (reference sequence). General study points: Few additional T cells are recruited per seasonal influenza vaccination, authors suggested.

TCRdb analysed the RT-PCR reads with MiXCR anew, one entry per CDR3 protein. The sample lists around 470,000 distinct CDR3 sequences; approximately 6.9% were seen once. Source: PBMCs from blood, taken 23 months after vaccination. The chain employs TRBV7-9 and TRBJ2-6, with 8 bases fitting TRBD1. The TCR originated in a man between 50 and 69 years old who received an inactivated influenza vaccine. The CDR3 DNA is TGTGCCAGCAGCTTAACAGGGGGCTCTGGGGCCAACGTCCTGACTTTC. Protein: CASSLTGGSGANVLTF.